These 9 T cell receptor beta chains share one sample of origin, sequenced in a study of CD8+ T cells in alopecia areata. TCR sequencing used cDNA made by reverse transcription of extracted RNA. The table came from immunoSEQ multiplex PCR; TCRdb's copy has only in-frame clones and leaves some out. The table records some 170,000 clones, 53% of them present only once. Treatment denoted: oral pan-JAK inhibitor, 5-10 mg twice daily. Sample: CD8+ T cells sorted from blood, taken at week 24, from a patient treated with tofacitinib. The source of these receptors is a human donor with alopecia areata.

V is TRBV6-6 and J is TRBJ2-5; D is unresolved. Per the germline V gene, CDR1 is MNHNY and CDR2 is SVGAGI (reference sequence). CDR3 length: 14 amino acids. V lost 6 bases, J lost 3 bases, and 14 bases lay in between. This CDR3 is CASRLWTEKETQYF. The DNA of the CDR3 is TGTGCCAGCAGACTCTGGACGGAAAAAGAGACCCAGTACTTC.

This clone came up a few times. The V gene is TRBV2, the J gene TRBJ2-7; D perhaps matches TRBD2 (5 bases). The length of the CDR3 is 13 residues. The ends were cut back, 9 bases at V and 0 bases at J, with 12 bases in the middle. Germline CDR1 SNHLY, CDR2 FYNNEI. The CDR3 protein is CASRGSFSYEQYF. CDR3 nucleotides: TGTGCCAGTAGAGGGTCATTCTCCTACGAGCAGTACTTC.

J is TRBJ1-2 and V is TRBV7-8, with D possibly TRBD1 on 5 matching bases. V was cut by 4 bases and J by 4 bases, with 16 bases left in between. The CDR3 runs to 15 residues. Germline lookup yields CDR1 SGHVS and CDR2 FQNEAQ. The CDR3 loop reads CASSYYQQASYGYTF. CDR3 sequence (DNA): TGTGCCAGCAGCTACTATCAACAGGCCTCCTATGGCTACACCTTC. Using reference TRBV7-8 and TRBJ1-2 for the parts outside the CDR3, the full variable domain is GAGVSQSPRYKVAKRGQDVALRCDPISGHVSLFWYQQALGQGPEFLTYFQNEAQLDKSGLPSDRFFAERPEGSVSTLKIQRTQQEDSAVYLCASSYYQQASYGYTFGSGTRLTVV.

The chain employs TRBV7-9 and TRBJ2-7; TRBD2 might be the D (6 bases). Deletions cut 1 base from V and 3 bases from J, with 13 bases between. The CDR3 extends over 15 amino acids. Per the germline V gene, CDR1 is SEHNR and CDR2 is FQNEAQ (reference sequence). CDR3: CASSLGWEVDYEQYF. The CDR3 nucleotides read TGTGCCAGCAGCTTAGGGTGGGAGGTTGACTACGAGCAGTACTTC.

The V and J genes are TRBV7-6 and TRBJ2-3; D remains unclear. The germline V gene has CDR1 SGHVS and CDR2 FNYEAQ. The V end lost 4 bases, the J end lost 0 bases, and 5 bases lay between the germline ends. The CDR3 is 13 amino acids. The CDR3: CASSYDSTDTQYF. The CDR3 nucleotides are TGTGCCAGCAGCTACGATAGCACAGATACGCAGTATTTT. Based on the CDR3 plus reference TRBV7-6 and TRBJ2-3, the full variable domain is GAGVSQSPRYKVTKRGQDVALRCDPISGHVSLYWYRQALGQGPEFLTYFNYEAQQDKSGLPNDRFSAERPEGSISTLTIQRTEQRDSAMYRCASSYDSTDTQYFGPGTRLTVL.

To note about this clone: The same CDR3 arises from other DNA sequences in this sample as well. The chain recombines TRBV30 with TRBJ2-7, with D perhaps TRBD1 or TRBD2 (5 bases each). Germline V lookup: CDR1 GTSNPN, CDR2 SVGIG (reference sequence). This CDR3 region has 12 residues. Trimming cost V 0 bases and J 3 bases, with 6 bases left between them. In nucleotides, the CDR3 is TGTGCCTGGAGTGTGGGGGACTACGAGCAGTACTTC. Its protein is CAWSVGDYEQYF. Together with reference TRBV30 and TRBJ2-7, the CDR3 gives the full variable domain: SQTIHQWPATLVQPVGSPLSLECTVEGTSNPNLYWYRQAAGRGLQLLFYSVGIGQISSEVPQNLSASRPQDRQFILSSKKLLLSDSGFYLCAWSVGDYEQYFGPGTRLTVT.

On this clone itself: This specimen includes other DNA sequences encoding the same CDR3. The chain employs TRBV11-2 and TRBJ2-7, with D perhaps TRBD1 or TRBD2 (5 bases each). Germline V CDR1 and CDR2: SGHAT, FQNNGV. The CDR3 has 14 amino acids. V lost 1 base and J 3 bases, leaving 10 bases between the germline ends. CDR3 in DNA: TGTGCCAGCAGCTTAGGGTCAGGGAGCTACGAGCAGTACTTC. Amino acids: CASSLGSGSYEQYF. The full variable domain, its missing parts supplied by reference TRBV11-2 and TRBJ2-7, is EAGVAQSPRYKIIEKRQSVAFWCNPISGHATLYWYQQILGQGPKLLIQFQNNGVVDDSQLPKDRFSAERLKGVDSTLKIQPAKLEDSAVYLCASSLGSGSYEQYFGPGTRLTVT.

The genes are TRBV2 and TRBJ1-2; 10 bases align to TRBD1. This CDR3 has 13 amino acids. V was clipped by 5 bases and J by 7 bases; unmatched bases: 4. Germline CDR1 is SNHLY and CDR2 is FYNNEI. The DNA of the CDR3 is TGTGCCAGCAGTCCAGACAGGGGGCCTGGCTACACCTTC. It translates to CASSPDRGPGYTF.

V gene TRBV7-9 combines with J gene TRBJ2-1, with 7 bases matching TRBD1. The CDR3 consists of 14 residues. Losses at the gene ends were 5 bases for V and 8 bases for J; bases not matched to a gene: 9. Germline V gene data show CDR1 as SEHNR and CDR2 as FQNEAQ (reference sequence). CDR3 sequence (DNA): TGTGCCAGCAGCCCGACAGGGCAGTTGGATGAGCAGTTCTTC. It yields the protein CASSPTGQLDEQFF. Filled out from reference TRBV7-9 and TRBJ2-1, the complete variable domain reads DTGVSQNPRHKITKRGQNVTFRCDPISEHNRLYWYRQTLGQGPEFLTYFQNEAQLEKSRLLSDRFSAERPKGSFSTLEIQRTEQGDSAMYLCASSPTGQLDEQFFGPGTRLTVL.